This T cell receptor (beta chain) was recorded in a study of T cell responses to AZD1222 COVID-19 vaccine (dated by TCRdb to the early 2020s). Some background on the complete study: TCR sequencing was performed for about 250 trial participants, of whom approximately 200 were given two doses of AZD1222 and around 26 were given two doses of MenACWY control vaccine. Trial participants were enrolled by age into 18-55, 56-69 and 70-plus year subgroups, with around 150, 28 and 57 TCR-sequenced participants respectively. The investigation overall reported the following: Vaccine-associated CD4 TCRs spanned the whole spike protein, with dominant responses in regions 160-218 and 743-854. Epitopes outside the regions mutated in the B.1.351 and B.1.1.7 variants were reportedly recognized by nearly half of the unique spike-specific TCRs. In the small 56-69-year group, the increase in depth fell short of significance, most likely because of low power. After two AZD1222 doses, spike-specific TCR breadth and depth were significantly higher than at day 0 and than in MenACWY recipients. Participants were mostly white British and included more females than males, and it was suggested by the authors that clonal diversity may have been underestimated. Because no day 14 peak-response samples were available, repertoires were characterized only after the peak T cell response. Only five to seven AZD1222 recipients were SARS-CoV-2 seropositive at baseline, limiting conclusions about previously exposed vaccinees.

The time point label corresponds to: about 28 days (+/-7) after the second vaccine dose. Because spike-specific TCR depth and breadth did not differ between the two schedules, AZD1222 recipients who got a second dose at roughly 4 weeks were pooled with those who got a second dose at roughly 12 weeks. Vaccinee samples came from UK trials COV001 and COV002, including a single-blind randomized controlled phase 2/3 trial of AZD1222 (ChAdOx1 nCoV-19) in healthy adults. For TCRbeta chain sequencing, PBMC samples were collected from trial participants at day 0 and at day 28 after the second dose. Comments on this clone: Its antigen target is currently unknown. No quality values exist for individual bases; no much larger clone is one base distant.

The CDR3 regions of human TCRbeta chains were analyzed by immunosequencing. Per the source publication's procedure: TCRs in the repertoires were compared against a reference library of SARS-CoV-2-specific TCRs that had been generated with the MIRA antigen-specificity platform. Breadth meant the fraction of unique TCRs that were SARS-CoV-2-associated, whereas depth meant the fraction of total T cells that were SARS-CoV-2-associated. Using the MIRA data, each spike-specific TCR was assigned both to the spike region to which the TCR was reactive and to a CD4 or CD8 class. Log10-transformed breadth and depth values were compared by one-way ANOVA with Sidak's multiple comparisons tests. Drawn from immuneACCESS, this table holds only the in-frame rearrangements with V and J called that TCRdb kept. Clones are partly lost; checked studies trace under half to an unresolved V gene and leave the rest unexplained. V, J and clone size are those of that table, while D and trimming were read from the DNA. The table for this sample lists 150,000 to 200,000 clones; around 88% of them were counted only once. The top ten clonotypes cover 9.5% to 13% of the sample.

The origin of this receptor is an adult who received the AZD1222 COVID-19 vaccine. This specimen was peripheral blood, taken 28 days after the second AZD1222 dose.

The sequence in DNA is TGTGCCTCAAAAAGTCTCGGACCAGGGTTCGGTCAGCCCCAGCATTTT. This codes for CASKSLGPGFGQPQHF. The chain employs TRBV19 and TRBJ1-5; a tentative D match to TRBD1 spans 5 bases. Per the germline V gene (reference sequence), LNHDA is the CDR1 and SQIVND is the CDR2. The CDR3 runs 16 amino acids, cysteine and phenylalanine included. The only DNA kept is the CDR3, 48 bases in frame from the first base. At the junction V is shortened by 11 bases and J by 6 bases, with 26 bases in between.